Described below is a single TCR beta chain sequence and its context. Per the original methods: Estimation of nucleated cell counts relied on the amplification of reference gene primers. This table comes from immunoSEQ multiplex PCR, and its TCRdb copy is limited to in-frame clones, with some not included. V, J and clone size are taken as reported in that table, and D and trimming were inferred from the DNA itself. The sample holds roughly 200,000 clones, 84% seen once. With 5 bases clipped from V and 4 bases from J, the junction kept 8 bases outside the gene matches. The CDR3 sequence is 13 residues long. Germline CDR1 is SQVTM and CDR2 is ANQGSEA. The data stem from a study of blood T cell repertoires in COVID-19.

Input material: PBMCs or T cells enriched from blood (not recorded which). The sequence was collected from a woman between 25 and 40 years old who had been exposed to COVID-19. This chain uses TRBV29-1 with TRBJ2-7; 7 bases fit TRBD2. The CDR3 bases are TGCAGCGTTTGGACTAGTCCCGGATACGAGCAGTACTTC. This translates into CSVWTSPGYEQYF.